The 24 T cell receptor beta chains given below trace back to one sample, sequenced in a study of Tregs in tolerant kidney transplant recipients. FACS sorting followed a roughly 6-day coculture of CFSE-labeled recipient PBMCs with irradiated graft donor PBMCs. Sequencing used immunoSEQ multiplex PCR; TCRdb keeps in-frame clones, though not all of them. The sample yields about 2,900 clones, of which the top ten take up approximately 8%. Antigens for these TCRs are unknown. The material sequenced was CD8+ T cells from blood cultured with allogeneic cells, taken before the transplant. The receptors derive from a human patient who received a combined kidney and bone marrow transplant.

As for this clone: With the read ending 3 residues before the CDR3 end, the germline J gene is used to fill in that end. The chain combines TRBV20-1 with TRBJ2-3, with D perhaps TRBD2 (6 bases). CDR3 length equals 14 residues. Germline V CDR1 and CDR2: DFQATT, SNEGSKA (reference sequence). V was trimmed by 5 bases and J by 3 bases, leaving 15 bases between them. CDR3 protein: CSAQTRDSTDTQYF. CDR3 DNA, as far as it was read: TGCAGTGCTCAAACCCGGGACTCTACAGATACG.

About this clone itself: The read halts 3 residues ahead of the CDR3 end, with the missing end drawn from the germline J gene. The rearrangement joins TRBV13 to TRBJ2-3, with 7 bases matching TRBD2. Germline loops: CDR1 PRHDT, CDR2 FYEKMQ (reference sequence). The length of the CDR3 is 16 residues. V shed 5 bases, J shed 6 bases, and the junction held 14 bases outside the gene matches. The covered CDR3 bases are TGTGCCAGCAGCGGGAGGGACTCCTTCTCTCGGGATACG. This encodes CASSGRDSFSRDT. The CDR3, in full, reads CASSGRDSFSRDTQYF.

On this clone: The read terminates 3 residues before the CDR3 end, so the remaining end is supplied by the germline J gene. The genes are TRBV2 and TRBJ2-2; no clear D gene. Germline CDR1 is SNHLY and CDR2 is FYNNEI. The V gene lost 2 bases and the J gene lost 3 bases, with 4 bases spanning the gap. The CDR3 loop spans 13 amino acids. Partial CDR3 DNA: TGTGCCAGCAGTGAAAGGTACACCGGGGAG. Translating it yields CASSERYTGE. The full CDR3 sequence reads CASSERYTGELFF.

Notes on this clone: The read comes to an end 3 residues before the CDR3 does, leaving the germline J gene to fill in the end. The V call is TRBV5-4, the J call TRBJ2-7; tentatively, D is TRBD1 (7 bases). The length of the CDR3 is 14 residues. Germline-derived CDR1 and CDR2 are SGHNT and YYREEE (reference sequence). Trimming removed 5 bases from V and 5 bases from J, with 17 bases in between. CDR3 sequence: CASRIQGGGDEQYF. The CDR3 DNA, read in part, is TGTGCCAGCAGGATCCAGGGGGGCGGCGACGAG. The complete variable domain, with remaining parts taken from reference TRBV5-4 and TRBJ2-7, reads ETGVTQSPTHLIKTRGQQVTLRCSSQSGHNTVSWYQQALGQGPQFIFQYYREEENGRGNFPPRFSGLQFPNYSSELNVNALELDDSALYLCASRIQGGGDEQYFGPGTRLTVT.

The CDR3 loop reads CASSFQREAPYEQYF. The covered CDR3 bases are TGTGCCAGCAGTTTCCAGCGGGAGGCCCCCTACGAG. The V call is TRBV27, the J call TRBJ2-7, with 9 bases matching TRBD2. The read is 3 residues too short to cover the CDR3 end, so that end is filled in from the germline J gene. The V segment lost 3 bases and the J segment 2 bases; nucleotides outside the gene matches: 5. Germline V gives CDR1 MNHEY, CDR2 SMNVEV (reference sequence). This CDR3 comprises 15 residues.

Frequency places this clone as medium-sized. The read comes to an end 3 residues before the CDR3 does, leaving the germline J gene to fill in the end. J is TRBJ1-1 and V is TRBV13; D may be TRBD1 (5 bases). There are 13 residues in the CDR3. The germline V and J ends were trimmed by 5 bases and 6 bases, with 13 bases remaining between them. Per the germline V gene, CDR1 is PRHDT and CDR2 is FYEKMQ (reference sequence). Partial CDR3 DNA: TGTGCCAGCAGCCGGGGGGTTCGCGCTGAA. Its translation is CASSRGVRAE. The whole CDR3 sequence is CASSRGVRAEAFF. The full variable domain, rest sourced from reference TRBV13 and TRBJ1-1, is AAGVIQSPRHLIKEKRETATLKCYPIPRHDTVYWYQQGPGQDPQFLISFYEKMQSDKGSIPDRFSAQQFSDYHSELNMSSLELGDSALYFCASSRGVRAEAFFGQGTRLTVV.

As for this clone: The read gets to within 3 residues of the CDR3 end, and the germline J gene fills in the rest. This chain joins TRBV27 and TRBJ2-7; 7 nucleotides align to TRBD1. Germline assignment: CDR1 MNHEY and CDR2 SMNVEV (reference sequence). After removal of 5 bases from V and 3 bases from J, the junction contained 7 bases not matched to a gene. The CDR3 spans 14 residues. The part of the CDR3 DNA that was read is TGTGCCAGCAGTCCGACAGGGTTGTTCTACGAG. Amino acid sequence: CASSPTGLFYE. The full CDR3 reads CASSPTGLFYEQYF.

On this clone: Read data end 3 residues before the CDR3 end; the end is taken from the germline J gene. The V gene is TRBV28, the J gene TRBJ2-6; 8 positions match TRBD1. From germline, CDR1 is MDHEN and CDR2 SYDVKM. The CDR3 length is 16 residues. The CDR3 is CASSSRLTGESPFLTF. The DNA read from the CDR3 is TGTGCCAGCAGTTCACGACTGACAGGGGAATCCCCCTTC.

Regarding this clone: The sequenced fragment ends 3 residues before the CDR3 boundary, so the rest is inferred from the germline J gene. The J gene is TRBJ2-4, the V gene TRBV20-1; D is possibly TRBD1 or TRBD2 (5 bases each). The CDR3 covers 15 residues. CDR1 and CDR2 (germline): DFQATT, SNEGSKA (reference sequence). Between the trimmed V and J ends, which lost 5 bases and 8 bases, there was a span of 22 bases. The DNA read from the CDR3 is TGCAGTGCTGAGGGAGAGGGGTACGACATCGACATT. This translates into CSAEGEGYDIDI. In full, the CDR3 reads CSAEGEGYDIDIQYF.

This clone is identified as large from frequency. Sequencing ends 3 residues short of the CDR3 end; the germline J gene provides the rest. This chain joins TRBV19 and TRBJ1-5, with unresolved D. Trimming shortened V by 7 bases and J by 5 bases, and 12 bases separated the two germline ends. The CDR3 totals 13 residues. The germline CDR1 and CDR2 sequences are LNHDA and SQIVND (reference sequence). The CDR3 DNA, read in part, is TGTGCCAGTACGAAACAGAACTATCAGCCC. This codes for CASTKQNYQP. The full CDR3 protein reads CASTKQNYQPQHF.

As regards this clone: The CDR3 end falls 3 residues outside the read, so it is completed with the germline J gene. The chain couples TRBV3-1 (or the pseudogene TRBV3-2) to TRBJ1-2; 9 bases are shared with TRBD1. Germline CDR1 and CDR2: LGHDT and YNNKEL (reference sequence). This CDR3 spans 17 amino acids. V lost 7 bases, J lost 7 bases, and 19 bases stayed unmatched. CDR3 DNA (partial): TGTGCCAGCACACCGGTAGGTCCCGGGACAGGGTTCTTTGGC. Translation gives CASTPVGPGTGFFG. The whole CDR3 reads CASTPVGPGTGFFGYTF.

The CDR3 reads CASSLVFSGGDRTDTQYF. The covered CDR3 bases are TGTGCCAGCAGTTTGGTCTTTAGCGGGGGGGATAGGACAGATACG. The rearrangement uses TRBV12-3 or TRBV12-4 and TRBJ2-3; TRBD2 agrees at 11 bases. Sequencing ends 3 residues short of the CDR3 end; the germline J gene provides the rest. Trimming cost V 3 bases and J 3 bases; bases outside gene matches: 11. CDR3 size: 18 residues.

Turning to this clone: The sequenced fragment ends 3 residues before the CDR3 boundary, so the rest is inferred from the germline J gene. The rearrangement links TRBV5-1 to TRBJ1-2, with 9 bases identical to TRBD1. V was clipped by 1 base and J by 5 bases; unmatched bases: 6. CDR3 size: 15 residues. From germline, CDR1 is SGHRS and CDR2 YFSETQ. Partial CDR3 DNA: TGCGCCAGCAGCTTGCTCCGGGACAGGGAATATGGC. It is translated as CASSLLRDREYG. From start to end, the CDR3 is CASSLLRDREYGYTF.

As to this clone: The read ends 3 residues before the CDR3 terminus; that terminus is restored from the germline J gene. This rearrangement joins TRBV30 to TRBJ2-3; TRBD1 matches 8 bases. V shed 7 bases, J shed 5 bases, and the junction held 5 bases outside the gene matches. The germline CDR1 and CDR2 sequences are GTSNPN and SVGIG (reference sequence). The length of the CDR3 is 12 residues. CDR3 DNA, as far as it was read: TGTGCCTTTAGGGACAGGCAAGATACG. This sequence encodes CAFRDRQDT. The CDR3 as a whole reads CAFRDRQDTQYF.

Worth noting for this clone: The read is 3 residues too short to cover the CDR3 end, so that end is filled in from the germline J gene. The V gene is TRBV2, the J gene TRBJ1-2; D unresolved. The CDR3 has 13 amino acids. Trimming removed 4 bases at V and 5 bases at J, with 11 bases between. The germline V gene has CDR1 SNHLY and CDR2 FYNNEI. CDR3 DNA (partial): TGTGCCAGCAGTGGAACAGCCGAGTATGGC. It encodes CASSGTAEYG. The entire CDR3 protein is CASSGTAEYGYTF.

This clone shows up as medium-sized by frequency. With the read ending 3 residues before the CDR3 end, the germline J gene is used to fill in that end. The genes are TRBV7-9 and TRBJ2-1; tentatively, D is TRBD1 (6 bases). The CDR3 extends over 14 amino acids. V lost 5 bases, J lost 6 bases, and 14 bases lay in between. Germline V CDR1 and CDR2: SEHNR, FQNEAQ (reference sequence). Partial CDR3 DNA: TGTGCCAGCAGCCCCGGGTCAGGGGTCAATGAG. Translating it yields CASSPGSGVNE. The CDR3 reads in full as CASSPGSGVNEQFF.

As for this clone: With the read ending 3 residues before the CDR3 end, the germline J gene is used to fill in that end. The J gene is TRBJ1-2, the V gene TRBV19; D is possibly TRBD1 (5 bases). Trimming left V 7 bases short and J 6 bases short, with 15 bases between. CDR3 length: 13 residues. The germline gives CDR1 LNHDA, CDR2 SQIVND (reference sequence). The part of the CDR3 DNA that was read is TGTGCCAGTAAAGTGACAGATCTTCATGGC. Protein sequence: CASKVTDLHG. The CDR3 in full is CASKVTDLHGYTF.

This clone is labeled medium-sized based on frequency. The read falls 3 residues short of the CDR3 end, and the missing part is taken from the germline J gene. The rearrangement uses TRBV4-1 and TRBJ2-3, with TRBD1 identical over 9 bases. Looked up from germline, CDR1 is MGHRA and CDR2 is YSYEKL. This CDR3 spans 15 amino acids. V trimming: 2 bases; J trimming: 6 bases; junction bases outside the gene matches: 6. CDR3 DNA, as far as it was read: TGCGCCAGCAGCCAACTCGACAGGGGGGGGGATACG. Its translation is CASSQLDRGGDT. The full CDR3 protein reads CASSQLDRGGDTQYF.

In regard to this clone: The read ends 3 residues before the CDR3 terminus; that terminus is restored from the germline J gene. This chain connects TRBV13 to TRBJ1-2; 9 bases map to TRBD1. Germline CDR1 PRHDT, CDR2 FYEKMQ (reference sequence). This CDR3 comprises 13 residues. The part of the CDR3 DNA that was read is TGTGCCAGCAGCTTGGGACAGGGAGAGGGC. Translation gives CASSLGQGEG. The full CDR3 reads CASSLGQGEGYTF.

With respect to this clone: From the germline J gene comes the end of the CDR3, since the read stops 3 residues before it. The chain combines TRBV6-1 with TRBJ1-5, with no clear D. The CDR3 is 14 amino acids. Germline lookup yields CDR1 MNHNS and CDR2 SASEGT. Between the trimmed V and J ends, which lost 2 bases and 5 bases, there was a span of 10 bases. This CDR3 reads CASSETPGYQPQHF. CDR3 DNA, as far as it was read: TGTGCCAGCAGTGAAACTCCAGGCTATCAGCCC.

A remark on this clone: The CDR3 goes on 3 residues after the read ends, and that part is filled in from the germline J gene. The V and J genes are TRBV6-2 or TRBV6-3 and TRBJ2-1; 14 nucleotides agree with TRBD2. Germline V CDR1 and CDR2: MNHEY, SVGEGT. V dropped 4 bases and J dropped 3; count of bases not matched to a gene: 5. This CDR3 region has 17 residues. The covered CDR3 bases are TGTGCCAGCAGTTCCTTCGGACTAGCGGGAGGCTACAATGAG. Its protein is CASSSFGLAGGYNE. The full CDR3 sequence reads CASSSFGLAGGYNEQFF.

This clone is classed as medium-sized by frequency. A read error may account for a junction end that differs from germline. The CDR3 end lies 3 residues beyond the end of the read and is filled in from the germline J gene. The rearrangement links TRBV4-2 to TRBJ1-1; 9 bases map to TRBD1. The CDR3 has 17 residues. Germline CDR1 and CDR2: LGHNA and YNFKEQ. Incomplete CDR3 DNA: TGCGCCAGCAGCCAAGGTTGGGGACAGGGAGGGCACACTGAA. Encoded protein: CASSQGWGQGGHTE. The entire CDR3 reads CASSQGWGQGGHTEAFF.

Of note for this clone: The read falls 3 residues short of the CDR3 end, and the missing part is taken from the germline J gene. This chain links TRBV10-1 with TRBJ2-1, with 12 positions matching TRBD2. Germline V lookup: CDR1 WNHNN, CDR2 SYGVQD (reference sequence). The junction had 2 bases not matched to a gene; V was cut back by 2 bases and J by 3 bases. The CDR3 spans 16 residues. The chain's CDR3 is CASSEGLAGYYNEQFF. Partial CDR3 DNA: TGCGCCAGCAGTGAGGGACTAGCGGGATACTACAATGAG.

This clone is deemed medium-sized by its frequency. CDR3 sequence reads: CASSQYQGQGGTEAFF. Partial CDR3 DNA: TGCGCCAGCAGCCAATACCAAGGACAGGGTGGAACTGAA. The genes are TRBV4-1 and TRBJ1-1; 8 positions agree with TRBD1. The CDR3 extends 3 residues past the end of the read, so its final part is completed from the germline J gene. CDR3 length equals 16 residues. Trimming cost V 2 bases and J 5 bases; bases outside gene matches: 10. CDR1 and CDR2 from the germline V gene are MGHRA and YSYEKL.